A single sample gave rise to the 8 T cell receptor beta chains below, sequenced in a study of tumor-infiltrating lymphocytes in primary liver carcinoma. Germline DNA was extracted alongside blood RNA, which was obtained from unsorted whole blood. From 500 ng of total RNA, TCR beta-specific cDNA was reverse-transcribed using a constant-region primer. Amplification in three nested multiplex PCR rounds with slightly modified ARM-PCR gave rise to TCR beta libraries. The first two PCR rounds, roughly 10 cycles each, used TRBV1-TRBV30 forward primers and a C-beta reverse primer. One entry per CDR3 protein results from TCRdb running MiXCR on the multiplex PCR reads. The data contain 150,000 to 200,000 distinct CDR3 sequences, less than 65% of them singletons. Sequences were obtained from peripheral blood. The receptor source for this set is a woman aged 60 to 75 with primary liver carcinoma and hepatitis B virus infection.

As concerns this clonotype: One end of the junction is discordant with germline, which a read error may explain. The chain is built from TRBV11-2 and TRBJ1-5; D ambiguous. The last part of the DNA fits TRBJ2-3 better; the J call may be wrong. Germline CDR1 is SGHAT and CDR2 is FQNNGV. The CDR3 is made up of 13 amino acids. The CDR3 loop reads CASSLVSNQPQYF. The CDR3 bases are TGTGCCAGTAGCTTAGTTTCCAATCAGCCCCAGTATTTT.

This chain joins TRBV30 and TRBJ2-1, with D possibly TRBD2 on 6 matching bases. The CDR3 has 15 residues. Trimming removed 0 bases at V and 9 bases at J, with 18 bases between. The germline CDR1 and CDR2 sequences are GTSNPN and SVGIG (reference sequence). The CDR3 spells CAWSVGRDGRGEQFF. CDR3 DNA: TGTGCCTGGAGTGTTGGGCGGGATGGCCGCGGTGAGCAGTTCTTC. Combining the CDR3 with reference TRBV30 and TRBJ2-1 gives the whole variable domain SQTIHQWPATLVQPVGSPLSLECTVEGTSNPNLYWYRQAAGRGLQLLFYSVGIGQISSEVPQNLSASRPQDRQFILSSKKLLLSDSGFYLCAWSVGRDGRGEQFFGPGTRLTVL.

Details on this clonotype: A read error is possible here, since a much larger clone lies one base away. This chain joins TRBV7-8 and TRBJ2-5; TRBD1 agrees at 7 bases. The CDR3 has 17 amino acids. Germline V gene data show CDR1 as SGHVS and CDR2 as FQNEAQ. The CDR3 coding sequence is TGTGCCAGCAGCCTTGGAATAAGGTGGGACAGCCAAGAGATCCAGTACTTC. Protein product: CASSLGIRWDSQEIQYF.

Turning to this clonotype: A much larger clone sits a single nucleotide away, making a read error possible. This chain joins TRBV6-1 and TRBJ2-1; TRBD2 matches 14 bases. The V segment lost 5 bases and the J segment 10 bases; nucleotides outside the gene matches: 7. This CDR3 spans 15 amino acids. Germline CDR1 reads MNHNS; CDR2 reads SASEGT. CDR3 DNA sequence: TGTGCCAGCAGTATGACTAGCGGGGGGGCCATGGAGCAGTTCTTC. Its translation is CASSMTSGGAMEQFF.

Points on this clonotype: A much larger clone differs from this one at a single base, so this may be a read error. The rearrangement links TRBV6-1 to TRBJ2-7, with D possibly TRBD2 on 6 matching bases. CDR3 length: 15 amino acids. Germline CDR1 and CDR2: MNHNS and SASEGT. Trimming took off 5 bases at V and 5 bases at J, with 19 bases between the two ends. CDR3 amino acids: CASSPQRTGDNEQYF. CDR3 DNA: TGTGCCAGCAGTCCCCAACGGACGGGGGATAACGAGCAGTACTTC.

The V gene is TRBV6-1, the J gene TRBJ2-3; D is unclear. Trimming cost V 5 bases and J 2 bases, with 8 bases left between them. This CDR3 has 13 residues. Germline V gene lookup returns CDR1 MNHNS and CDR2 SASEGT. In DNA, the CDR3 is TGTGCCAGCAGTCTGAGATACACAGATACGCAGTATTTT. Amino acids: CASSLRYTDTQYF.

There are many counts of this clonotype. The genes are TRBV6-1 and TRBJ1-1; D gene unclear. The V end lost 6 bases, the J end lost 7 bases, and 9 bases lay between the germline ends. CDR3 length equals 11 residues. The germline V gene has CDR1 MNHNS and CDR2 SASEGT. Here the CDR3 DNA reads TGTGCCAGCAGGGAACGCATTGAAGCTTTCTTT. This gives the protein CASRERIEAFF.

The chain has TRBV11-3 and TRBJ1-1, with D possibly being TRBD1 (6 bases). Germline V CDR1 and CDR2: SGHNT, YENEEA. Trimming removed 5 bases from V and 1 base from J, with 14 bases in between. The CDR3 totals 15 residues. The CDR3 nucleotides are TGTGCCAGCAGCGGCCCAGGACAGAGGAACACTGAAGCTTTCTTT. It is translated as CASSGPGQRNTEAFF. The variable domain in full, completed from reference TRBV11-3 and TRBJ1-1, reads EAGVVQSPRYKIIEKKQPVAFWCNPISGHNTLYWYLQNLGQGPELLIRYENEEAVDDSQLPKDRFSAERLKGVDSTLKIQPAELGDSAVYLCASSGPGQRNTEAFFGQGTRLTVV.